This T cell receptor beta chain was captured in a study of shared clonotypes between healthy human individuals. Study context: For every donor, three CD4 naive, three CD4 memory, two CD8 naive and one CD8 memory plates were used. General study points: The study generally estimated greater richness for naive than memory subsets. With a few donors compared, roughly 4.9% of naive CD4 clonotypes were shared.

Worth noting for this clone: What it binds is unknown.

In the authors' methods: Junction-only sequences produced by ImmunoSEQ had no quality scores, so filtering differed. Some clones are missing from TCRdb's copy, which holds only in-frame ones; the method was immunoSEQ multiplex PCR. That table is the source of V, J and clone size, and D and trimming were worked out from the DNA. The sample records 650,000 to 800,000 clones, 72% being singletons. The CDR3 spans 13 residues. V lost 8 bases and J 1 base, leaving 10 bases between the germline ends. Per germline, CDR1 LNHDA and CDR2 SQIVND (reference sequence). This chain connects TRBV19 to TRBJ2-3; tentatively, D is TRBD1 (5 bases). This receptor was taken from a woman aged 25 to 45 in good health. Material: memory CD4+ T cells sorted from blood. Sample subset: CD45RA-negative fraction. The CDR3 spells CASVSQGTDTQYF. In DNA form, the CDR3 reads TGTGCCAGTGTCTCACAGGGCACAGATACGCAGTATTTT. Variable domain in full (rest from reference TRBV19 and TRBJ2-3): DGGITQSPKYLFRKEGQNVTLSCEQNLNHDAMYWYRQDPGQGLRLIYYSQIVNDFQKGDIAEGYSVSREKKESFPLTVTSAQKNPTAFYLCASVSQGTDTQYFGPGTRLTVL.